This TCR beta chain was documented in a study of shared clonotypes between healthy human individuals. At the level of the study: The people who gave samples were two women and three men aged 18 to 49.

Some clones are missing from TCRdb's copy, which holds only in-frame ones; the method was immunoSEQ multiplex PCR. Of some 1.5 million clones in the sample, around 98% were seen once. The V end lost 5 bases, the J end lost 0 bases, and 5 bases lay between the germline ends. CDR3 length: 14 residues. Germline-derived CDR1 and CDR2 are MNHEY and SMNVEV (reference sequence). Study results and limitations: Sorted-subset samples were not fully sequenced, rarefaction indicated.

Details on this clone: The antigen is not known. Other DNA sequences within the sample encode an identical CDR3.

Sequenced sample: naive CD4+ T cells sorted from blood. The subset was: CD45RA+ positively selected. The J gene is TRBJ2-6, the V gene TRBV27; no reliable D call. The TCR was taken from a man under 40 in good health. The CDR3 region is CASSGNSGANVLTF. In nucleotides, the CDR3 is TGTGCCAGCAGTGGGAACTCTGGGGCCAACGTCCTGACTTTC.